These T cell receptor beta chains were read from a single sample in a study of T-cell memory formation after mild COVID-19. Using its own MiXCR run on the 5' RACE reads, TCRdb lists one record per CDR3 protein. The sample lists roughly 130,000 distinct CDR3 sequences; 16% were seen once. Sequencing input: PBMCs or a T cell subset sorted from them (not recorded which). These receptors came from an adult woman who had mild COVID-19 (a few samples of this study predate the infection). Cell type and time point are not known. Both conserved end residues are trimmed from each CDR3.

V gene	J gene	CDR3 protein
TRBV5-1	TRBJ2-7	ASSLEGFYEQY
TRBV20-1	TRBJ2-7	SARSGVSYEQY
TRBV29-1	TRBJ1-1	SVDSPGQGALNTEAF
TRBV5-1	TRBJ2-5	ASSRTSGEGETQY
TRBV7-3	TRBJ2-3	ASSLTGRPTYESTDTQY
TRBV15	TRBJ2-1	ATSRGTGGNEQF
TRBV6-6	TRBJ1-2	ASSFTGAYGYT
TRBV12-3/TRBV12-4	TRBJ2-7	ASSLGISGTSGSYEQY
TRBV29-1	TRBJ2-5	SVPRGEETQY
TRBV7-9	TRBJ1-1	ASSPRGGDLTEAF
TRBV12-3/TRBV12-4	TRBJ2-2	ASSLPGFRGLF
TRBV20-1	TRBJ2-2	SARASLASTGELF
TRBV20-1	TRBJ2-5	SARELAGKETQY
TRBV2	TRBJ2-2	ASSDPGLAGVGGELF
TRBV13	TRBJ2-7	ASSLPAGLEQY
TRBV14	TRBJ2-3	ASSQDFWASGSTDTQY
TRBV5-6	TRBJ2-7	ASSFLTSGTPNYEQY
TRBV20-1	TRBJ2-1	SAPPEVKQF
TRBV5-1	TRBJ1-6	ASSLGQGDSPLH
TRBV30	TRBJ1-1	AGSGGRDNTEAF
TRBV7-7	TRBJ2-5	ASSLGGGETQY
TRBV30	TRBJ2-3	ALSGGAIGDTQY